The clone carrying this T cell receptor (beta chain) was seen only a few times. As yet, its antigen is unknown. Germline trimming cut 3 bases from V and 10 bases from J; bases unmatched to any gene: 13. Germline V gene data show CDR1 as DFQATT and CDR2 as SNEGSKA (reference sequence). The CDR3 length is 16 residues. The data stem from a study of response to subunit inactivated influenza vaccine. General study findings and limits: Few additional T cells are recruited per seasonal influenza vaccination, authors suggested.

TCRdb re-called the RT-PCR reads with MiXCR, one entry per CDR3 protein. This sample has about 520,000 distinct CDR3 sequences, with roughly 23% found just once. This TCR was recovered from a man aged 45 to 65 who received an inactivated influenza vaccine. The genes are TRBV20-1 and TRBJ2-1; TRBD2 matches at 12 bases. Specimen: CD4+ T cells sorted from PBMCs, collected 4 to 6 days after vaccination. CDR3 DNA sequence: TGCAGTGCTAGTGTAAGTTCTAGCGGGAGGGCCCAGGAGCAGTTCTTC. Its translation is CSASVSSSGRAQEQFF.